This T cell receptor beta chain is from a study of T cell changes during pregnancy in multiple sclerosis. The method was immunoSEQ multiplex PCR; TCRdb's version includes in-frame clones alone and lacks a portion of them. The sample lists roughly 110,000 clones, roughly nine tenths occurring once. The germline V gene encodes CDR1 LNHDA and CDR2 SQIVND (reference sequence). The CDR3 runs 17 residues. After removal of 3 bases from V and 4 bases from J, the junction contained 14 bases not matched to a gene. Sequencing was performed on peripheral blood, taken in the third trimester of pregnancy. The receptor was isolated from a female donor with multiple sclerosis, enrolled in a pregnancy study. V gene TRBV19 combines with J gene TRBJ1-1; 7 bases fit TRBD1. The CDR3, as DNA: TGTGCCAGTAGTATCAAAGGAACAGGGGTACCTGCCACTGAAGCTTTCTTT. Protein sequence: CASSIKGTGVPATEAFF.